This is a list of T cell receptor beta chains from one sample in a study of T cells in localized non-small cell lung cancer. Generated by immunoSEQ multiplex PCR, the TCRdb table keeps only in-frame clones and is missing some. Of about 4,400 clones listed, around 20% are singletons. The source was lung tumor tissue, collected before any cancer treatment. These TCRs come from a female donor aged 60 or older with stage I lung adenocarcinoma. The CDR3 runs from the conserved cysteine through the conserved F or W. Fields, in order: clone size, D gene, V gene, J gene, CDR3 DNA, CDR3 protein. The D gene is left open where the match is weak. Clone size appears in some rows only: once, few, many, or a class for an expanded clone.

clone_size: few
d_call: -
v_call: TRBV1
j_call: TRBJ1-1
cdr3_nt: TGCGCCAGCAGCCAAGATTACTCCGGAAAGAGGCTTTTCTTT
cdr3_aa: CASSQDYSGKRLFF

clone_size: few
d_call: TRBD1
v_call: TRBV11-3
j_call: TRBJ1-2
cdr3_nt: TGTGCCAGCAGCTCACAGCCGGGACAGGGGGCCCTATCGTATGGCTACACCTTC
cdr3_aa: CASSSQPGQGALSYGYTF

clone_size: -
d_call: TRBD2
v_call: TRBV18
j_call: TRBJ2-2
cdr3_nt: TGTGCCAGCTCAGGCCTCGGGAGGGCCGGGACCGGGGAGCTGTTTTTT
cdr3_aa: CASSGLGRAGTGELFF

clone_size: -
d_call: TRBD2
v_call: TRBV6-8
j_call: TRBJ2-7
cdr3_nt: TGTGCCATCCGGACTAGCGGGAGATCCTACGAGCAGTACTTC
cdr3_aa: CAIRTSGRSYEQYF

clone_size: -
d_call: TRBD2
v_call: TRBV6-8
j_call: TRBJ2-7
cdr3_nt: TGTGCCAGCGTTTTAGCGGGGAGCTACGAGCAGTACTTC
cdr3_aa: CASVLAGSYEQYF

clone_size: few
d_call: -
v_call: TRBV9
j_call: TRBJ2-3
cdr3_nt: TGTGCCAGCAGCGTCTTATTTGCAGATACGCAGTATTTT
cdr3_aa: CASSVLFADTQYF

clone_size: -
d_call: -
v_call: TRBV18
j_call: TRBJ1-1
cdr3_nt: TGTGCCAGCTCACGAGAGATGGCGGGGACCGCTGAAGCTTTCTTT
cdr3_aa: CASSREMAGTAEAFF

clone_size: -
d_call: -
v_call: TRBV12-5
j_call: TRBJ1-1
cdr3_nt: TGTGCCAGCAAAAGGGAGGCTGAAGCTTTCTTT
cdr3_aa: CASKREAEAFF

clone_size: medium-sized
d_call: -
v_call: TRBV11-3
j_call: TRBJ1-6
cdr3_nt: TGTGCCAGCAGCGCATCACAGGGAAAATCAGGTTCACCCCTCCACTTT
cdr3_aa: CASSASQGKSGSPLHF

clone_size: -
d_call: TRBD1
v_call: TRBV28
j_call: TRBJ2-2
cdr3_nt: TGTGCCAGCAGAGAAACGGGACAGTCGAACACCGGGGAGCTGTTTTTT
cdr3_aa: CASRETGQSNTGELFF

clone_size: -
d_call: -
v_call: TRBV7-2
j_call: TRBJ1-4
cdr3_nt: TGTGCCAGCAGCCCAGGCAATGGGGAAAAACTGTTTTTT
cdr3_aa: CASSPGNGEKLFF

clone_size: few
d_call: -
v_call: TRBV9
j_call: TRBJ2-1
cdr3_nt: TGTGCCAGCAGTGAAATTACACATAGCTCCTACAATGAGCAGTTCTTC
cdr3_aa: CASSEITHSSYNEQFF

clone_size: few
d_call: -
v_call: TRBV28
j_call: TRBJ2-3
cdr3_nt: TGTGCCAGCAGGCCCTTAGCGGTCACAGATACGCAGTATTTT
cdr3_aa: CASRPLAVTDTQYF

clone_size: medium-sized
d_call: -
v_call: TRBV25-1
j_call: TRBJ2-7
cdr3_nt: TGTGCCAGCAGTGAAGGACGCTACGAGCAGTACTTC
cdr3_aa: CASSEGRYEQYF

clone_size: -
d_call: -
v_call: TRBV5-1
j_call: TRBJ2-2
cdr3_nt: TGCGCCAGCAGCCGCGAGTTCGACACCGGGGAGCTGTTTTTT
cdr3_aa: CASSREFDTGELFF

clone_size: -
d_call: TRBD2
v_call: TRBV6-8
j_call: TRBJ2-7
cdr3_nt: TGTGCCAGCAGTTTTTGGTCCAGCGGGAGTACATTTACGTCCTACGAGCAGTACTTC
cdr3_aa: CASSFWSSGSTFTSYEQYF

clone_size: -
d_call: -
v_call: TRBV11-3
j_call: TRBJ1-3
cdr3_nt: TGTGCCAGCAGCTCCCCCTCGGGGGAAAGAAACACCATATATTTT
cdr3_aa: CASSSPSGERNTIYF

clone_size: -
d_call: TRBD1
v_call: TRBV29-1
j_call: TRBJ1-2
cdr3_nt: TGCAGCGTTGATACGGGGGGACAGGGAGGACGTGGCTACACCTTC
cdr3_aa: CSVDTGGQGGRGYTF

clone_size: few
d_call: TRBD2
v_call: TRBV19
j_call: TRBJ2-3
cdr3_nt: TGTGCCAGTAGTTCCAGGCGGGAGGGCCCCACAGATACGCAGTATTTT
cdr3_aa: CASSSRREGPTDTQYF

clone_size: few
d_call: -
v_call: TRBV19
j_call: TRBJ2-1
cdr3_nt: TGTGCCAGTAGTCGCTCCAGGTACAATGAGCAGTTCTTC
cdr3_aa: CASSRSRYNEQFF

clone_size: large
d_call: TRBD2
v_call: TRBV29-1
j_call: TRBJ2-2
cdr3_nt: TGCAGCGTGGGACGTAGCGGGGAATCTGGAGGGGAGCTGTTTTTT
cdr3_aa: CSVGRSGESGGELFF

clone_size: few
d_call: -
v_call: TRBV6-8
j_call: TRBJ1-1
cdr3_nt: TGTGCCAGCAGTTACTCCGCAGGCAAGACTGAAGCTTTCTTT
cdr3_aa: CASSYSAGKTEAFF

clone_size: -
d_call: TRBD2
v_call: TRBV6-8
j_call: TRBJ2-1
cdr3_nt: TGTGCCAGCAGACCCCCCGGGGGGAATGAGCAGTTCTTC
cdr3_aa: CASRPPGGNEQFF

clone_size: -
d_call: -
v_call: TRBV11-3
j_call: TRBJ1-1
cdr3_nt: TGTGCCAGCAGCCAAGTAGGGACATCGAACACTGAAGCTTTCTTT
cdr3_aa: CASSQVGTSNTEAFF

clone_size: -
d_call: TRBD1
v_call: TRBV15
j_call: TRBJ2-1
cdr3_nt: TGTGCCACCAGCAGAGAAGGGACAGGGGGCGGAATGGTTGAGCAGTTCTTC
cdr3_aa: CATSREGTGGGMVEQFF

clone_size: -
d_call: -
v_call: TRBV27
j_call: TRBJ1-2
cdr3_nt: TGTGCCAGCAGTTTAGACTTCCAGGGGCCAGCCTTAGGCTATGGCTACACCTTC
cdr3_aa: CASSLDFQGPALGYGYTF

clone_size: -
d_call: -
v_call: TRBV6-8
j_call: TRBJ2-1
cdr3_nt: TGTGCCAGCAGCAAACGACAACTAGACGTGTTCTTC
cdr3_aa: CASSKRQLDVFF

clone_size: few
d_call: -
v_call: TRBV30
j_call: TRBJ2-3
cdr3_nt: TGTGCCTGGAGTGGGGGTGGAGGGGGCGCGATGGGGACGCAGTATTTT
cdr3_aa: CAWSGGGGGAMGTQYF

clone_size: medium-sized
d_call: TRBD2
v_call: TRBV9
j_call: TRBJ2-5
cdr3_nt: TGTGCCAGCAGCCTCAGCGGGGGCCAAGAGACCCAGTACTTC
cdr3_aa: CASSLSGGQETQYF

clone_size: once
d_call: -
v_call: TRBV5-1
j_call: TRBJ1-6
cdr3_nt: TGCGCCAGCAGCCACGGGGCGTTTTATTCACCCCTCCACTTT
cdr3_aa: CASSHGAFYSPLHF

clone_size: few
d_call: -
v_call: TRBV19
j_call: TRBJ2-7
cdr3_nt: TGTGCCAGTACTTTATCAGGGAACGGGGAGCAGTACTTC
cdr3_aa: CASTLSGNGEQYF

clone_size: -
d_call: -
v_call: TRBV7-2
j_call: TRBJ1-5
cdr3_nt: TGTGCCAGCAGTTTTCTGGGGTTCAATCAGCCCCAGCATTTT
cdr3_aa: CASSFLGFNQPQHF

clone_size: few
d_call: TRBD1
v_call: TRBV6-8
j_call: TRBJ1-3
cdr3_nt: TGTGCCAGCAGTTTGACAGGGATCGGAAACACCATATATTTT
cdr3_aa: CASSLTGIGNTIYF

clone_size: large
d_call: -
v_call: TRBV19
j_call: TRBJ1-3
cdr3_nt: TGTGCCAGCGTTACTTCCGTCGGGGGGAACACCATATATTTT
cdr3_aa: CASVTSVGGNTIYF

clone_size: -
d_call: -
v_call: TRBV29-1
j_call: TRBJ1-2
cdr3_nt: TGCAGCGGGGTACAGGGCGACTATGGCTACACCTTC
cdr3_aa: CSGVQGDYGYTF

clone_size: -
d_call: -
v_call: TRBV9
j_call: TRBJ2-2
cdr3_nt: TGTGCCAGCAGCGTAGGGGGAAACACCGGGGAGCTGTTTTTT
cdr3_aa: CASSVGGNTGELFF

clone_size: -
d_call: TRBD1
v_call: TRBV19
j_call: TRBJ1-1
cdr3_nt: TGTGCCAGTAGTAGGGCGGACAGGGGGCCGGGGAACACTGAAGCTTTCTTT
cdr3_aa: CASSRADRGPGNTEAFF

clone_size: medium-sized
d_call: -
v_call: TRBV11-3
j_call: TRBJ2-3
cdr3_nt: TGTGCCAGCAGCCTCCCGAAGGGGGCGGGGGAAGATACGCAGTATTTT
cdr3_aa: CASSLPKGAGEDTQYF

clone_size: -
d_call: -
v_call: TRBV5-1
j_call: TRBJ1-6
cdr3_nt: TGCGCCAGCAGCTTGGAAGGGTCCAGCTCCTATAATTCACCCCTCCACTTT
cdr3_aa: CASSLEGSSSYNSPLHF

clone_size: -
d_call: -
v_call: TRBV11-3
j_call: TRBJ1-4
cdr3_nt: TGTGCCAGCAGCAAGCAAGGTTTCCGTGAGGAACTGTTTTTT
cdr3_aa: CASSKQGFREELFF

clone_size: -
d_call: TRBD1
v_call: TRBV18
j_call: TRBJ1-4
cdr3_nt: TGTGCCAGCTCGCCTACAGGGGGCGAAGGGGAAAAACTGTTTTTT
cdr3_aa: CASSPTGGEGEKLFF

clone_size: few
d_call: TRBD1
v_call: TRBV11-3
j_call: TRBJ1-4
cdr3_nt: TGTGCCAGCAGCCAAGGGACAGGGGGCAAGGAAAAACTGTTTTTT
cdr3_aa: CASSQGTGGKEKLFF

clone_size: -
d_call: -
v_call: TRBV6-4
j_call: TRBJ2-3
cdr3_nt: TGTGCCAGCTCGGCCGCCGATACGCAGTATTTT
cdr3_aa: CASSAADTQYF

clone_size: few
d_call: -
v_call: TRBV11-3
j_call: TRBJ2-5
cdr3_nt: TGTGCCAGCAGCTTGGAGTTTCTGAGGGAGACCCAGTACTTC
cdr3_aa: CASSLEFLRETQYF

clone_size: -
d_call: -
v_call: TRBV18
j_call: TRBJ1-3
cdr3_nt: TGTGCCAGCTCACCAGAGGGGATCCCTTCTGGAAACACCATATATTTT
cdr3_aa: CASSPEGIPSGNTIYF

clone_size: medium-sized
d_call: TRBD2
v_call: TRBV6-8
j_call: TRBJ2-3
cdr3_nt: TGTGCCAGCAGTCCGCGGACTAGCGGGAGTTCGTTGACGGATACGCAGTATTTT
cdr3_aa: CASSPRTSGSSLTDTQYF

clone_size: few
d_call: -
v_call: TRBV14
j_call: TRBJ2-1
cdr3_nt: TGTGCCAGCAGCCCGTCAGGGGCAATCTACAATGAGCAGTTCTTC
cdr3_aa: CASSPSGAIYNEQFF

clone_size: once
d_call: -
v_call: TRBV5-1
j_call: TRBJ2-5
cdr3_nt: TGCGCCAGCAGCTTGGGATCGGAGGGTCGGAAGACCCAGTACTTC
cdr3_aa: CASSLGSEGRKTQYF

clone_size: few
d_call: -
v_call: TRBV11-3
j_call: TRBJ1-1
cdr3_nt: TGTGCCAGCAGCCCCGGACCCAGAAGGAACACTGAAGCTTTCTTT
cdr3_aa: CASSPGPRRNTEAFF

clone_size: few
d_call: -
v_call: TRBV15
j_call: TRBJ1-2
cdr3_nt: TGTGCCACCAGCGCCAACCTCCCGGACATGCCCTATGGCTACACCTTC
cdr3_aa: CATSANLPDMPYGYTF

clone_size: -
d_call: TRBD1
v_call: TRBV30
j_call: TRBJ1-2
cdr3_nt: TGTGCCTGGACTACCGACAGGGGACAGGGCTACACCTTC
cdr3_aa: CAWTTDRGQGYTF

clone_size: -
d_call: TRBD1
v_call: TRBV18
j_call: TRBJ1-4
cdr3_nt: TGTGCCAGCTCCCCCCTGCGGGACAGGGATGAAAAACTGTTTTTT
cdr3_aa: CASSPLRDRDEKLFF